The rows below give T cell receptor beta chains drawn from one sample of a study of T cells after yellow fever vaccination. TCRdb passed the 5' RACE reads through MiXCR, listing each CDR3 protein once. The sample lists a few hundred thousand distinct CDR3 sequences, approximately 4% seen once, with about 22% in the top ten. Sequences were derived from PBMCs, sampled 5 days after the yellow fever booster vaccination. All receptors derive from a man aged 18-30 years who received the YFV17D yellow fever vaccine. The conserved cysteine and the conserved F or W are not part of the CDR3 here. Each record gives: V gene, CDR3 length, D gene, CDR3 protein. D genes are given only for firm matches.

V: TRBV6-5
length: 11
D: NA
CDR3: ASSYTGAYEQY

V: TRBV5-4
length: 9
D: NA
CDR3: ASSKNRELF

V: TRBV27
length: 15
D: NA
CDR3: ASSLGPLGQLEEKLF

V: TRBV5-1
length: 12
D: NA
CDR3: ASSFEQNTGELF

V: TRBV2
length: 11
D: NA
CDR3: ASISGRDGFAF

V: TRBV5-1
length: 16
D: TRBD2
CDR3: ASSLELAGGPNTGELF

V: TRBV20-1
length: 13
D: NA
CDR3: SAPTPSRSYNEQF

V: TRBV15
length: 11
D: TRBD1
CDR3: ATSRQGSSPLH

V: TRBV15
length: 14
D: NA
CDR3: ATSTHGAAGANVLT

V: TRBV7-2
length: 13
D: NA
CDR3: ASSFDRGAGETQY

V: TRBV4-1
length: 13
D: NA
CDR3: ASRRRGSLNTEAF

V: TRBV28
length: 12
D: NA
CDR3: ASSLLGYRETQY

V: TRBV19
length: 13
D: NA
CDR3: ASSIRGRNTGELF

V: TRBV20-1
length: 6
D: NA
CDR3: SASRYT

V: TRBV7-2
length: 12
D: TRBD1
CDR3: ASSVPGQYTEAF

V: TRBV7-6
length: 10
D: NA
CDR3: ASSTPFGELF

V: TRBV5-6
length: 13
D: TRBD2
CDR3: ASSVGAGGPFEQF

V: TRBV12-3/TRBV12-4
length: 11
D: NA
CDR3: ASSGGGTDTQY

V: TRBV29-1
length: 13
D: TRBD2
CDR3: SVAFWGGTGETQY

V: TRBV4-1
length: 14
D: TRBD1
CDR3: ASSHLPGQGQETQY

V: TRBV3-1
length: 14
D: NA
CDR3: ASSRYRVRENTEAF

V: TRBV12-3/TRBV12-4
length: 12
D: TRBD1
CDR3: ASNLVQGAQGYT

V: TRBV7-2
length: 14
D: TRBD1
CDR3: ASSFIGTASYNEQF

V: TRBV18
length: 13
D: NA
CDR3: ASSPRQPLNTEAF

V: TRBV12-3/TRBV12-4
length: 12
D: TRBD2
CDR3: ASSILAGTDTQY

V: TRBV7-2
length: 14
D: NA
CDR3: ASSLSKGPDWEKLF

V: TRBV20-1
length: 12
D: NA
CDR3: SAERQGFNQPQH

V: TRBV7-3
length: 12
D: NA
CDR3: ASSLNGAGTEAF

V: TRBV12-3/TRBV12-4
length: 12
D: NA
CDR3: ASGDEDIYNEQF

V: TRBV20-1
length: 10
D: NA
CDR3: SASLTERDAY

V: TRBV6-5
length: 15
D: TRBD1
CDR3: ASSYGDRGPTNEKLF

V: TRBV7-8
length: 15
D: NA
CDR3: ASSLVKGRLTNSPLH

V: TRBV20-1
length: 11
D: NA
CDR3: SARAAANTEAF

V: TRBV20-1
length: 10
D: NA
CDR3: SARGEGREQY

V: TRBV9
length: 13
D: NA
CDR3: ASSADIPVDSPLH

V: TRBV7-3
length: 12
D: NA
CDR3: ASSLGANTGELF

V: TRBV20-1
length: 12
D: NA
CDR3: SARPGSRNTEAF

V: TRBV4-2
length: 13
D: NA
CDR3: ASSQDRTDRETQY

V: TRBV7-6
length: 13
D: TRBD1
CDR3: ASSLNPGGAETQY

V: TRBV7-9
length: 14
D: NA
CDR3: ASSTLRGRTNEKLF

V: TRBV7-9
length: 11
D: NA
CDR3: ASMEGGFNEQF

V: TRBV20-1
length: 13
D: TRBD2
CDR3: SARSAGVGTDTQY

V: TRBV7-9
length: 12
D: TRBD2
CDR3: ASPGLGRAGELF